These T cell receptor beta chains were read from a single sample in a study of blood T cell repertoires in COVID-19. Repertoires were generated with immunoSEQ multiplex PCR, while TCRdb's copy carries only in-frame clones and drops some. The repertoire holds about 140,000 clones, with approximately 86% as singletons. The sample was peripheral blood. The receptors were gathered from a man in his 70s with acute or convalescent COVID-19. Each CDR3 is given with its conserved first and last residue. Each record gives: D gene, V gene, J gene, clone size, CDR3 protein, CDR3 DNA. The D gene is left open where the match is weak. Expanded clones get a size class; other rows say once, few or many, or leave the size out.

TRBD1	TRBV12-3/TRBV12-4	TRBJ2-7	NA	CASSLTGGDEQYF	TGTGCCAGCAGTTTAACAGGGGGCGACGAGCAGTACTTC
TRBD1	TRBV6-5	TRBJ1-3	NA	CASSRQGANTIYF	TGTGCCAGCAGCCGACAGGGAGCTAACACCATATATTTT
NA	TRBV7-3	TRBJ2-1	NA	CASTLGHEQFF	TGTGCCAGCACCTTGGGGCATGAGCAGTTCTTC
NA	TRBV29-1	TRBJ2-5	NA	CSVVEGAGETQYF	TGCAGCGTGGTAGAAGGGGCTGGAGAGACCCAGTACTTC
TRBD1	TRBV10-3	TRBJ2-2	NA	CAISEGTGATGELFF	TGTGCCATCAGTGAAGGGACAGGGGCCACCGGGGAGCTGTTTTTT
NA	TRBV6-5	TRBJ1-1	NA	CASSRYRDMNTEAFF	TGTGCCAGCAGCCGATACAGGGACATGAACACTGAAGCTTTCTTT
NA	TRBV9	TRBJ1-1	NA	CASSGRGSGTEAFF	TGTGCCAGCAGCGGGAGGGGCTCGGGCACTGAAGCTTTCTTT
NA	TRBV30	TRBJ1-5	once	CAWSVGVNSNQPQHF	TGTGCCTGGAGTGTAGGAGTCAATAGCAATCAGCCCCAGCATTTT
NA	TRBV19	TRBJ1-2	NA	CASSINGGAAHGYTF	TGTGCCAGTAGTATTAATGGGGGCGCAGCCCATGGCTACACCTTC
NA	TRBV28	TRBJ1-6	NA	CASSLAGIGSPLHF	TGTGCCAGCAGTTTGGCGGGGATCGGATCACCCCTCCACTTT
NA	TRBV2	TRBJ2-3	NA	CASSDNSLGTDTQYF	TGTGCCAGCAGTGACAACTCCCTCGGGACAGATACGCAGTATTTT
TRBD1	TRBV30	TRBJ1-4	NA	CAWRGTGTGEEKLFF	TGTGCCTGGAGGGGGACCGGGACAGGGGAGGAAAAACTGTTTTTT
NA	TRBV12-3/TRBV12-4	TRBJ1-1	once	CASSGLADTEAFF	TGTGCCAGCAGTGGACTTGCGGACACTGAAGCTTTCTTT
NA	TRBV6-5	TRBJ2-7	NA	CASYSRQTPYEQYF	TGTGCCAGCTACAGTAGGCAAACCCCCTACGAGCAGTACTTC
NA	TRBV18	TRBJ2-7	NA	CASSPPMAGLGYEQYF	TGTGCCAGCTCACCACCGATGGCAGGCCTTGGCTACGAGCAGTACTTC
TRBD1	TRBV29-1	TRBJ1-2	NA	CSVGQGARGYTF	TGCAGCGTTGGACAGGGGGCTCGTGGCTACACCTTC
TRBD2	TRBV7-2	TRBJ2-3	few	CASSSSGIFSVTDTQYF	TGTGCCAGCAGTTCTAGCGGGATTTTTTCCGTAACAGATACGCAGTATTTT
TRBD1	TRBV6-1	TRBJ1-5	NA	CASSAGQGLSNQPQHF	TGTGCCAGCAGTGCTGGACAGGGGTTGTCCAATCAGCCCCAGCATTTT
TRBD2	TRBV11-3	TRBJ2-3	once	CASSPTAGGSSTDTQYF	TGTGCCAGCAGCCCAACGGCGGGAGGATCTAGCACAGATACGCAGTATTTT
NA	TRBV19	TRBJ2-4	NA	CASSITGMYNIQYF	TGTGCCAGTAGTATAACAGGGATGTATAACATTCAGTACTTC
NA	TRBV7-2	TRBJ1-5	NA	CASSLSNINNQPQHF	TGTGCCAGCAGCTTAAGCAATATTAACAATCAGCCCCAGCATTTT
NA	TRBV7-2	TRBJ2-3	NA	CASSLNRVTDTQYF	TGTGCCAGCAGCTTGAACAGGGTTACAGATACGCAGTATTTT